Sequencing of this T cell receptor beta chain was carried out in a study of blood T cells in healthy people across ages. In the case of this clonotype: Its antigen is as yet unknown.

V was cut by 4 bases and J by 5 bases, with 15 bases left in between. Germline V gene lookup returns CDR1 LGHDT and CDR2 YNNKEL (reference sequence). This CDR3 comprises 16 residues. Sample-barcoded 5' priming and a J-beta primer mix drove a second PCR of about 6 to 12 cycles. TCRdb ran MiXCR on the 5' RACE reads and lists one entry per CDR3 protein. The sample has some 690,000 distinct CDR3 sequences; approximately 22% are singletons. General observations from the study: Researchers deemed the diversity estimates from one million T cells underestimates.

V is TRBV3-1 and J is TRBJ1-6, with a tentative D call TRBD1 (6 bases). This TCR derives from a man aged 65-85 years in good health. Sample: blood. The CDR3 sequence: CASSRAGGGNNSPLHF. The CDR3 coding sequence is TGTGCCAGCAGCCGCGCCGGAGGGGGGAATAATTCACCCCTCCACTTT.